Listed here are 25 T cell receptor beta chains from one sample, sequenced in a study of tumor-infiltrating lymphocytes in primary liver carcinoma. A constant-region primer primed TCR beta cDNA synthesis from 400 to 600 ng of total RNA. Generation of the TCR beta libraries relied on three nested multiplex PCR rounds using slightly modified ARM-PCR. For around 10 cycles apiece, the opening two PCR rounds ran with TRBV1-TRBV30 forward primers and a C-beta reverse primer. A single record per CDR3 protein comes from TCRdb applying MiXCR to the multiplex PCR reads. The data show roughly 80,000 distinct CDR3 sequences, with over 60% seen just once and approximately 19% held by the top ten. From unsorted bulk tissue weighing about 20-33 mg, DNA and RNA were co-extracted. What was sequenced was liver tumor tissue from sampling region 1. Subset indicated: tumor region T1, superior pole. The receptor set was obtained from a middle-aged man with primary liver carcinoma and hepatitis B virus infection.

As concerns this clonotype: This clone may be a read error of a much larger clone one base away. The final CDR3 position lacks the conserved phenylalanine or tryptophan, pointing to a likely read error. CDR3 in amino acids: CASSQDPRGRGGDTIYS. CDR3 bases: TGCGCCAGCAGCCAAGATCCGAGGGGCAGGGGAGGGGACACCATATATTCT. The V call is TRBV4-1, the J call TRBJ1-3; maybe TRBD1 (6 bases). Trimming stripped 0 bases from V and 8 bases from J, with 20 bases between. Germline CDR1 MGHRA, CDR2 YSYEKL. The CDR3 contains 17 residues.

This sequence joins TRBV4-2 and TRBJ1-6; D unclear. Germline V gene data show CDR1 as LGHNA and CDR2 as YNFKEQ. The CDR3 extends over 12 amino acids. CDR3 DNA sequence: TGTACCAACAGCCAATACGGTTCACCCCTCCACTTT. Translated: CTNSQYGSPLHF.

With regard to this clonotype: One junction end does not reproduce the germline sequence, and a read error may be involved. J is TRBJ1-1 and V is TRBV11-2; TRBD1 might be the D (5 bases). The germline V gene has CDR1 SGHAT and CDR2 FQNNGV. CDR3 length: 14 residues. The CDR3 loop reads CASSLDPGRAEAFF. CDR3 bases: TGTGCCAGCAGCCTAGATCCAGGGAGGGCTGAAGCTTTCTTT.

Remarks on this clonotype: The junction differs from germline at one of its ends, possibly a read error. The gene calls are TRBV11-1 and TRBJ2-5; D uncertain. The CDR3 totals 15 residues. Germline lookup yields CDR1 SGHAT and CDR2 FQDESV (reference sequence). The CDR3: CASSLVERPQETQYF. CDR3 bases: TGTGCAAGCAGCTTAGTGGAGAGGCCCCAAGAGACCCAGTACTTC. Full variable domain (missing parts from reference TRBV11-1 and TRBJ2-5): EAEVAQSPRYKITEKSQAVAFWCDPISGHATLYWYRQILGQGPELLVQFQDESVVDDSQLPKDRFSAERLKGVDSTLKIQPAELGDSAMYLCASSLVERPQETQYFGPGTRLLVL.

For this clonotype: Mismatch with germline at one junction end may stem from a read error. This chain links TRBV5-6 with TRBJ2-7, with D perhaps TRBD1 (5 bases). Germline-derived CDR1 and CDR2 are SGHDT and YYEEEE. This CDR3 comprises 14 residues. As DNA, the CDR3 is TGTGCCAGCAACTTGCAGCAGGGTCACTACGAGCAGTACTTC. Protein sequence: CASNLQQGHYEQYF.

Comment on this clonotype: One end of the junction varies from germline; a read error may be responsible. The rearrangement uses TRBV11-2 and TRBJ2-2; the D gene is possibly TRBD2 (5 bases). The germline gives CDR1 SGHAT, CDR2 FQNNGV. CDR3 length equals 13 residues. The CDR3 DNA reads as TGTGCCAACAGCTTTAATCGGGTCGGGGAGCTGTCTTTT. It translates to CANSFNRVGELSF.

A word on this clonotype: At one end, the junction sequence differs from germline, possibly due to a read error. The gene calls are TRBV5-1 and TRBJ2-2; D may be TRBD2 (5 bases). Germline values: CDR1 SGHRS, CDR2 YFSETQ. The CDR3 sequence is 16 residues long. DNA of the CDR3: TGCGCCAGCACCTTGGCCGGGCGAACGGACGCCGGGGAACTGTTTTTT. This gives the protein CASTLAGRTDAGELFF.

This clonotype was seen repeatedly, ten times or more. The chain employs TRBV4-1 and TRBJ2-5, with D possibly called TRBD1 or TRBD2 (6 bases each). The CDR3 totals 15 residues. The germline V and J ends were trimmed by 4 bases and 2 bases, with 14 bases remaining between them. Germline lookup yields CDR1 MGHRA and CDR2 YSYEKL. The CDR3 loop reads CASSPEGGRQETQYF. In DNA, the CDR3 is TGCGCCAGCAGCCCGGAAGGGGGGAGGCAAGAGACCCAGTACTTC.

This clonotype came up many times. V gene TRBV28 combines with J gene TRBJ2-2, with 8 positions matching TRBD1. Germline trimming cut 2 bases from V and 3 bases from J; bases unmatched to any gene: 5. Germline assignment: CDR1 MDHEN and CDR2 SYDVKM. CDR3 size: 16 residues. Written as DNA, the CDR3 is TGTGCCAGCAGTTTAAGCACAGGGGGTCACACCGGGGAGCTGTTTTTT. This sequence encodes CASSLSTGGHTGELFF.

This rearrangement joins TRBV15 to TRBJ2-5; weak D call: TRBD2 (5 bases). The CDR3 is made up of 15 amino acids. The V end lost 2 bases, the J end lost 4 bases, and 14 bases lay between the germline ends. CDR1 and CDR2 from the germline V gene are LNHNV and YYDKDF (reference sequence). The CDR3 spells CATSRPLLGRETQYF. Written as DNA, the CDR3 is TGTGCCACCAGCAGACCCCTTCTGGGGAGAGAGACCCAGTACTTC. The variable domain in full, with the rest retrieved from reference TRBV15 and TRBJ2-5, is DAMVIQNPRYQVTQFGKPVTLSCSQTLNHNVMYWYQQKSSQAPKLLFHYYDKDFNNEADTPDNFQSRRPNTSFCFLDIRSPGLGDTAMYLCATSRPLLGRETQYFGPGTRLLVL.

Turning to this clonotype: Its ends do not fully match the called genes, so a read error is possible. This chain uses TRBV5-1 with TRBJ2-2; tentative D call: TRBD1 (5 bases). This CDR3 comprises 15 residues. CDR1 and CDR2 from the germline V gene are SGHRS and YFSETQ. In nucleotides, the CDR3 is TGCGCCAGTAGCTACAGGACCACGAACACCGGGGAGCTGTTTTTT. This encodes CASSYRTTNTGELFF. Combining the CDR3 with reference TRBV5-1 and TRBJ2-2 gives the whole variable domain KAGVTQTPRYLIKTRGQQVTLSCSPISGHRSVSWYQQTPGQGLQFLFEYFSETQRNKGNFPGRFSGRQFSNSRSEMNVSTLELGDSALYLCASSYRTTNTGELFFGEGSRLTVL.

Only a few counts were recorded for this clonotype. A single base separates this from a much larger clone, so it may be a read error. The rearrangement joins TRBV6-5 to TRBJ2-2, with 7 bases fitting TRBD2. The V and J ends lost 7 bases and 6 bases, in that order; junction bases with no gene match: 8. Germline CDR1 and CDR2: MNHEY and SVGAGI. The CDR3 covers 14 residues. The CDR3 loop is CASKCGSVAGELFF. The CDR3 region has the DNA TGTGCCAGCAAATGCGGGAGTGTCGCCGGGGAGCTGTTTTTT.

Details on this clonotype: Compared with germline, one end of the junction differs, possibly owing to a read error. The CDR3, as DNA: TGTGTCAGCAGTTCGCCTGATGGACAGGGGCGGTCAGATACGCAGTATTTT. The encoded protein is CVSSSPDGQGRSDTQYF. This chain links TRBV12-3 or TRBV12-4 with TRBJ2-3, with 9 bases fitting TRBD1. The CDR3 totals 17 residues.

Of note for this clonotype: This is likely a read error, given that the CDR3 carries no conserved phenylalanine or tryptophan at its end. The DNA is left out, because the CDR3 cannot be placed on it with certainty; the CDR3 is given as TCRdb lists it. CDR3 sequence reads: CANSPDRGNAGELSV. V gene TRBV4-1 combines with J gene TRBJ2-2; TRBD1 was called by the table and not checked on the DNA. From its first to its last residue, the CDR3 has 15 amino acids. Germline CDR1 and CDR2: MGHRA and YSYEKL.

About this clonotype: The junction departs from germline at one end; a sequencing error may be responsible. V is TRBV6-5 and J is TRBJ1-5; the D is unclear. This CDR3 is 17 amino acids long. The germline V gene encodes CDR1 MNHEY and CDR2 SVGAGI. The CDR3 DNA is TGTGCCAGTAGTTATGACCCTCTATGGGCCACCAATCAGCCCCAGCATTTT. Protein product: CASSYDPLWATNQPQHF.

Concerning this clonotype itself: This may come from a read error, since a much larger clone is one base off. This chain links TRBV30 with TRBJ1-4; D possibly corresponds to TRBD1 (5 bases). This CDR3 comprises 14 residues. Germline V gene data show CDR1 as GTSNPN and CDR2 as SVGIG (reference sequence). CDR3 nucleotide sequence: TGTGCCCGGAGTGTAAACGGGGCAGGCGAAAAACTGTTTTTT. It is translated as CARSVNGAGEKLFF.

The chain recombines TRBV29-1 with TRBJ2-3; 8 bases match TRBD1. J lost 7 bases, V lost 8 bases, and 11 bases had no gene match. Germline V lookup: CDR1 SQVTM, CDR2 ANQGSEA. CDR3 length: 13 amino acids. This CDR3 is CSLVGQGAHTQYF. CDR3 nucleotides: TGCAGCCTTGTTGGGCAGGGGGCACATACGCAGTATTTT.

Concerning this clonotype itself: One junction end disagrees with the germline gene, perhaps due to a read error. V gene TRBV6-6 combines with J gene TRBJ2-7; D uncertain. Germline lookup yields CDR1 MNHNY and CDR2 SVGAGI (reference sequence). The CDR3 contains 15 residues. CDR3 loop: CASCYYQRTPYEQYF. The CDR3 DNA follows: TGTGCCAGCTGTTACTACCAGAGAACTCCCTACGAGCAGTACTTC.

Many counts were recorded for this clonotype. CDR3 coding DNA: TGTGCCAGCAGTTTATGGGCGAACCGGGACAGGATGAACACTGAAGCTTTCTTT. It specifies CASSLWANRDRMNTEAFF. This chain joins TRBV28 and TRBJ1-1; the match to TRBD1 covers 8 bases. Trimming cost V 0 bases and J 0 bases; bases outside gene matches: 9. The CDR3 totals 18 residues. Looked up from germline, CDR1 is MDHEN and CDR2 is SYDVKM.

This clonotype has at least ten counts. V gene TRBV5-4 combines with J gene TRBJ2-2, with no clear D. Trimming removed 5 bases at V and 6 bases at J, with 8 bases between. Germline lookup yields CDR1 SGHNT and CDR2 YYREEE (reference sequence). The CDR3 runs to 12 residues. CDR3 in amino acids: CASRDRAGELFF. CDR3 coding DNA: TGTGCCAGCAGGGATCGGGCCGGGGAGCTGTTTTTT.

The chain employs TRBV5-1 and TRBJ1-2; the D gene is possibly TRBD1 (5 bases). Trimming removed 2 bases at V and 6 bases at J, with 17 bases between. The CDR3 contains 15 residues. From germline, CDR1 is SGHRS and CDR2 YFSETQ. CDR3 region: CASSLVGHGANGYTF. The DNA of the CDR3 is TGCGCCAGCAGCTTAGTCGGACATGGGGCAAATGGCTACACCTTC.

The J gene is TRBJ2-2, the V gene TRBV5-4; weak D call: TRBD1 (6 bases). The germline gives CDR1 SGHNT, CDR2 YYREEE (reference sequence). V was clipped by 3 bases and J by 9 bases, with 18 bases between them. The CDR3 spans 15 residues. This CDR3 is CASSSTGRLPRELFF. CDR3 DNA sequence: TGTGCCAGCAGCTCAACAGGGCGACTCCCCCGGGAGCTGTTTTTT.

J is TRBJ2-5 and V is TRBV28; possibly TRBD1 or TRBD2 for D (6 bases each). The CDR3 has 15 amino acids. Germline V gives CDR1 MDHEN, CDR2 SYDVKM. Trimming left V 7 bases short and J 9 bases short, with 24 bases between. The DNA of the CDR3 is TGTGCCAGCACCGACAGAAGGACATCAGGGGAGGCCCAGTACTTC. Translation: CASTDRRTSGEAQYF.

The gene calls are TRBV11-1 and TRBJ2-1; 14 bases agree with TRBD2. Trimming removed 5 bases from V and 4 bases from J; junction bases left unmatched: 4. The CDR3 is made up of 16 amino acids. Looked up from germline, CDR1 is SGHAT and CDR2 is FQDESV (reference sequence). CDR3 residues: CASSLGLAGEYNEQFF. The CDR3, as DNA: TGTGCCAGCAGCCTGGGACTAGCGGGGGAGTACAATGAGCAGTTCTTC.

A word on this clonotype: Possible read error: a much larger clone is one base away. This chain links TRBV28 with TRBJ2-7, with 8 nucleotides matching TRBD2. From germline, CDR1 is MDHEN and CDR2 SYDVKM. There are 15 residues in the CDR3. CDR3 in amino acids: CTSSRPSGSSYEQYF. CDR3 nucleotide sequence: TGTACCAGCAGCCGCCCCAGCGGGAGCTCCTACGAGCAGTACTTC.